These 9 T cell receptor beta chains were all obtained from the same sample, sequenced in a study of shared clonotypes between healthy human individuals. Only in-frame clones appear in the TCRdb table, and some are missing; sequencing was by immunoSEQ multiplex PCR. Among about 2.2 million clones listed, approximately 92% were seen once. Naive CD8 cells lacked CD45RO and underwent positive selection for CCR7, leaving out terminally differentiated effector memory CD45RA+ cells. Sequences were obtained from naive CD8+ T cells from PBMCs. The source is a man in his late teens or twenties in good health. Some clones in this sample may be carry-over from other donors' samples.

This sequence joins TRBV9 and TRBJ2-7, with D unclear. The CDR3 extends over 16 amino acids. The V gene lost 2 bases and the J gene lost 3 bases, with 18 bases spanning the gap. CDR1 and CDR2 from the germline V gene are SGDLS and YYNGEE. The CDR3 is CASSVGGSNWDYEQYF. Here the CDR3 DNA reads TGTGCCAGCAGCGTCGGTGGGTCTAACTGGGACTACGAGCAGTACTTC.

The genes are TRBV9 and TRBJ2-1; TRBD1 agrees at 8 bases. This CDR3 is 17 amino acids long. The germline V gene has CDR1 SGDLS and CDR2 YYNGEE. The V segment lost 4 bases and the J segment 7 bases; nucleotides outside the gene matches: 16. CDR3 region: CASSPFAPGGFWNEQFF. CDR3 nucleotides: TGTGCCAGCAGCCCCTTTGCGCCAGGGGGCTTCTGGAATGAGCAGTTCTTC.

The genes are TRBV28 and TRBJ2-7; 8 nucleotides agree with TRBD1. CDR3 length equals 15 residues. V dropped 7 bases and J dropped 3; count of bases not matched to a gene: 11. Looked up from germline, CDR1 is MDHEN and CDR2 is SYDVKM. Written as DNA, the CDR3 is TGTGCCAGCAAGGTCGAACAGGGGGATTTCTACGAGCAGTACTTC. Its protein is CASKVEQGDFYEQYF. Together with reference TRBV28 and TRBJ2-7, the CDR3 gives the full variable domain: DVKVTQSSRYLVKRTGEKVFLECVQDMDHENMFWYRQDPGLGLRLIYFSYDVKMKEKGDIPEGYSVSREKKERFSLILESASTNQTSMYLCASKVEQGDFYEQYFGPGTRLTVT.

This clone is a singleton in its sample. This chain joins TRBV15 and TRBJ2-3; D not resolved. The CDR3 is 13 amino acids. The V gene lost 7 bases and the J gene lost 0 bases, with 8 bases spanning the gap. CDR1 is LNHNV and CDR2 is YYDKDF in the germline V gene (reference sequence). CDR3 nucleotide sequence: TGTGCCACCACCCCAGATAGCACAGATACGCAGTATTTT. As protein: CATTPDSTDTQYF. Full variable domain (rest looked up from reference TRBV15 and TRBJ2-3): DAMVIQNPRYQVTQFGKPVTLSCSQTLNHNVMYWYQQKSSQAPKLLFHYYDKDFNNEADTPDNFQSRRPNTSFCFLDIRSPGLGDTAMYLCATTPDSTDTQYFGPGTRLTVL.

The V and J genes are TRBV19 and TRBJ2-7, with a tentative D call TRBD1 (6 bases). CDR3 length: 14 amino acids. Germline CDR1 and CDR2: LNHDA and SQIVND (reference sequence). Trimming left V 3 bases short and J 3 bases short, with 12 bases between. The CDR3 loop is CASSIRDNFYEQYF. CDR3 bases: TGTGCCAGTAGTATCCGGGACAACTTCTACGAGCAGTACTTC.

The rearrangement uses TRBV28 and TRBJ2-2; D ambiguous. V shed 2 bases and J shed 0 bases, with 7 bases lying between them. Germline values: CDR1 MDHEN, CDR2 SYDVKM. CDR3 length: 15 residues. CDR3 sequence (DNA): TGTGCCAGCAGTTTAACAGTCACGAACACCGGGGAGCTGTTTTTT. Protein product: CASSLTVTNTGELFF. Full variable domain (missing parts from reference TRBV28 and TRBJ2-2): DVKVTQSSRYLVKRTGEKVFLECVQDMDHENMFWYRQDPGLGLRLIYFSYDVKMKEKGDIPEGYSVSREKKERFSLILESASTNQTSMYLCASSLTVTNTGELFFGEGSRLTVL.

The CDR3 loop reads CASLRRPNQPQHF. In DNA form, the CDR3 reads TGTGCCAGCCTTCGCAGGCCAAATCAGCCCCAGCATTTT. The V gene is TRBV6-4, the J gene TRBJ1-5; D gene unclear. CDR3 length: 13 amino acids. Germline V gene sequence: CDR1 MRHNA, CDR2 SNTAGT. V dropped 8 bases and J dropped 4 bases, with 12 bases sitting between them.

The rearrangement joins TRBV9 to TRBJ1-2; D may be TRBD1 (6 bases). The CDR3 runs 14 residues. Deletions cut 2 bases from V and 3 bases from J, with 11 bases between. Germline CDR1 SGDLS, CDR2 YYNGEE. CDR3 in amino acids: CASSVQAGDYGYTF. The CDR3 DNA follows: TGTGCCAGCAGCGTCCAAGCAGGGGACTATGGCTACACCTTC.

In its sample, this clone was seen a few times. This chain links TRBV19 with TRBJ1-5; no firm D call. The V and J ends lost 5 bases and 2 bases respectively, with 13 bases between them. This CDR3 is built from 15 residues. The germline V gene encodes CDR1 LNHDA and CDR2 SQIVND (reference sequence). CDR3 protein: CASSPRPGGNQPQHF. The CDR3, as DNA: TGTGCCAGTAGTCCCCGACCCGGTGGCAATCAGCCCCAGCATTTT.